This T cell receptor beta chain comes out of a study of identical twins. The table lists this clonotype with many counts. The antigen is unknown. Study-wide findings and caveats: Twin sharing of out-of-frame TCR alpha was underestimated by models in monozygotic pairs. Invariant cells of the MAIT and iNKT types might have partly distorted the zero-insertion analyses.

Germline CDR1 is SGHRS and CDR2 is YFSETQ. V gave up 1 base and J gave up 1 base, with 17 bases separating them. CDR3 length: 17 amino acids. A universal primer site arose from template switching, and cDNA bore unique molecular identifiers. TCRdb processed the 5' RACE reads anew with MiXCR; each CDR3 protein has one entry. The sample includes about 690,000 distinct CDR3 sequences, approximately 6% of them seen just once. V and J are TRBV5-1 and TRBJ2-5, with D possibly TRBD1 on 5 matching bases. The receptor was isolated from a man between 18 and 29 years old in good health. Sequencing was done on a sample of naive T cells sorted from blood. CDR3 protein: CASSLFGATQSQETQYF. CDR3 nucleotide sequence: TGCGCCAGCAGCTTGTTTGGGGCGACCCAGTCCCAAGAGACCCAGTACTTC. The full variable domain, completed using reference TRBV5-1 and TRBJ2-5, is KAGVTQTPRYLIKTRGQQVTLSCSPISGHRSVSWYQQTPGQGLQFLFEYFSETQRNKGNFPGRFSGRQFSNSRSEMNVSTLELGDSALYLCASSLFGATQSQETQYFGPGTRLLVL.